The 18 T cell receptor beta chains below were found in one sample sequenced in a study of blood T cell repertoires in COVID-19. This table comes from immunoSEQ multiplex PCR, and its TCRdb copy is limited to in-frame clones, with some not included. The table shows a few hundred thousand clones, with 88% occurring only once. The sample consisted of peripheral blood. These receptors originate from an older man with acute or convalescent COVID-19.

This chain links TRBV11-1 with TRBJ2-2; D not resolved. Germline assignment: CDR1 SGHAT and CDR2 FQDESV (reference sequence). The CDR3 has 13 residues. V gave up 2 bases and J gave up 6 bases, with 7 bases separating them. In DNA, the CDR3 is TGTGCCAGCAGCTTAAGTTCGGCCGGGGAGCTGTTTTTT. Translated, it gives CASSLSSAGELFF.

V gene TRBV25-1 combines with J gene TRBJ1-1; D may be TRBD1 (6 bases). The germline CDR1 and CDR2 sequences are MGHDK and SYGVNS. The CDR3 has 14 residues. V dropped 3 bases and J dropped 7 bases, with 15 bases sitting between them. The CDR3 nucleotides read TGTGCCAGCAGTGAGGACCCCCGGGACAATGAAGCTTTCTTT. It yields the protein CASSEDPRDNEAFF.

The chain carries TRBV12-3 or TRBV12-4 and TRBJ1-3, with 7 positions matching TRBD1. Trimming at V came to 5 bases and at J to 9 bases, leaving 7 bases not matched to a gene. The CDR3 is 13 residues long. CDR3 in DNA: TGTGCCAGCAGTCTGGGACAGCGGAGCACCATATATTTT. Translation gives CASSLGQRSTIYF.

The chain recombines TRBV21-1 with TRBJ1-5; the table's D call, TRBD1, was not checked against the DNA. TRBV21-1 is termed a pseudogene. The CDR3 loop spans 15 amino acids. CDR3 in amino acids: CASSSGQVSNQPQHF. CDR3 nucleotide sequence: TGTGCCAGCAGCTCGGGACAGGTTAGCAATCAGCCCCAGCATTTT.

The chain employs TRBV16 and TRBJ2-7; tentatively, D is TRBD1 (5 bases). V lost 3 bases to trimming and J lost 1 base, with 19 bases between them. The germline CDR1 and CDR2 sequences are KGHSY and FQNENV. This CDR3 spans 17 amino acids. CDR3 region: CASSQLNPTVRSYEQYF. The CDR3 DNA reads TGTGCCAGCAGCCAGTTGAACCCGACAGTGAGGTCCTACGAGCAGTACTTC.

The gene calls are TRBV6-6 and TRBJ1-1; maybe TRBD1 (5 bases). V dropped 0 bases and J dropped 7 bases, with 12 bases sitting between them. The CDR3 is made up of 14 amino acids. CDR1 MNHNY and CDR2 SVGAGI come from the germline V gene (reference sequence). CDR3 amino acids: CASSYSRQGGEAFF. CDR3 bases: TGTGCCAGCAGTTACTCACGTCAGGGCGGTGAAGCTTTCTTT.

V and J are TRBV7-9 and TRBJ2-1, with D possibly matching TRBD2 (5 bases). Deletions cut 0 bases from V and 13 bases from J, with 13 bases between. Germline values: CDR1 SEHNR, CDR2 FQNEAQ (reference sequence). CDR3 length: 13 amino acids. CDR3 bases: TGTGCCAGCAGCTTAGCCAGCGGATTACACCAGTTCTTC. Translated: CASSLASGLHQFF.

This clone was seen only once. The rearrangement uses TRBV24-1 and TRBJ2-2; a possible D gene is TRBD2 (5 bases). Trimming took 6 bases from V and 4 from J, leaving 14 bases between them. This CDR3 region has 15 residues. Germline-derived CDR1 and CDR2 are KGHDR and SFDVKD. CDR3: CATSPGLGGTGELFF. The CDR3 DNA sequence: TGTGCCACCAGTCCGGGCCTCGGAGGCACCGGGGAGCTGTTTTTT.

This chain uses TRBV20-1 with TRBJ2-1, with 8 positions matching TRBD1. The length of the CDR3 is 15 residues. The trim removed 3 bases at V and 0 bases at J, leaving 4 bases unmatched. The germline V gene encodes CDR1 DFQATT and CDR2 SNEGSKA (reference sequence). The CDR3: CSASDRGTSYNEQFF. In nucleotides, the CDR3 is TGCAGTGCTAGTGACAGGGGCACCTCCTACAATGAGCAGTTCTTC.

V and J are TRBV29-1 and TRBJ2-5; 9 bases fit TRBD1. The J segment lost 2 bases and the V segment lost 3 bases, leaving 4 bases of the junction unmatched. The CDR3 spans 14 residues. CDR1 is SQVTM, CDR2 ANQGSEA, per germline. The CDR3, as DNA: TGCAGCGTTGAGGGGACAGGGTCGCAAGAGACCCAGTACTTC. Translating gives CSVEGTGSQETQYF.

V usage is TRBV24-1 and J usage is TRBJ2-3; a weak D match, TRBD1 (5 bases). This CDR3 contains 13 residues. Trimming took 5 bases from V and 0 from J, leaving 5 bases between them. Germline V gene data show CDR1 as KGHDR and CDR2 as SFDVKD. Here the CDR3 reads CATSAGSTDTQYF. CDR3 DNA sequence: TGTGCCACCAGTGCAGGGAGCACAGATACGCAGTATTTT.

The V call is TRBV6-5, the J call TRBJ2-1; 8 bases match TRBD2. Germline CDR1 reads MNHEY; CDR2 reads SVGAGI. The trim removed 7 bases at V and 10 bases at J, leaving 15 bases unmatched. CDR3 length equals 15 residues. The CDR3 region is CASIVERGTLGEQFF. The CDR3 coding sequence is TGTGCCAGCATCGTGGAGCGGGGGACCCTGGGCGAGCAGTTCTTC.

V gene TRBV6-5 combines with J gene TRBJ2-2; D is undetermined. Trimming cost V 6 bases and J 1 base, with 9 bases left between them. Per germline, CDR1 MNHEY and CDR2 SVGAGI. This CDR3 contains 14 residues. Here the CDR3 reads CASRRGRNTGELFF. The CDR3 DNA is TGTGCCAGCAGGAGAGGCAGGAACACCGGGGAGCTGTTTTTT.

V and J are TRBV19 and TRBJ2-1; D gene unclear. The CDR3 spans 13 residues. V was shortened by 5 bases and J by 3 bases, with 8 bases between the two germline ends. Germline V gene lookup returns CDR1 LNHDA and CDR2 SQIVND (reference sequence). The CDR3 spells CASSARSYNEQFF. DNA of the CDR3: TGTGCCAGTAGTGCCCGCAGCTACAATGAGCAGTTCTTC.

This clone was seen a few times. V usage is TRBV7-9 and J usage is TRBJ2-2, with 8 bases matching TRBD1. CDR1 SEHNR and CDR2 FQNEAQ come from the germline V gene (reference sequence). The CDR3 runs 14 residues. The J segment lost 4 bases and the V segment lost 5 bases, leaving 3 bases of the junction unmatched. CDR3 region: CASSLDRGTGELFF. Written as DNA, the CDR3 is TGTGCCAGCAGCCTCGACAGGGGCACCGGGGAGCTGTTTTTT.

V and J are TRBV18 and TRBJ1-5, with 7 bases lining up with TRBD1. Per germline, CDR1 KGHSH and CDR2 LQKENI. Trimming took 5 bases from V and 4 from J; bases not matched to a gene: 2. This CDR3 is built from 13 residues. The DNA for the CDR3 is TGTGCCAGCTCAGCGGACAGGAATCAGCCCCAGCATTTT. Translation: CASSADRNQPQHF.

This chain links TRBV5-1 with TRBJ2-7; TRBD1 matches 7 bases. Germline loops: CDR1 SGHRS, CDR2 YFSETQ. This CDR3 comprises 14 residues. Trimming at V came to 0 bases and at J to 3 bases, leaving 3 bases not matched to a gene. The CDR3 spells CASSLGGQDYEQYF. Here the CDR3 DNA reads TGCGCCAGCAGCTTGGGAGGACAGGACTACGAGCAGTACTTC.

The V and J genes are TRBV19 and TRBJ1-1; TRBD1 aligns across 8 bases. The J segment lost 5 bases and the V segment lost 7 bases, leaving 3 bases of the junction unmatched. Germline V lookup: CDR1 LNHDA, CDR2 SQIVND (reference sequence). There are 12 residues in the CDR3. CDR3 loop: CASKQGVTEAFF. The CDR3 region has the DNA TGTGCCAGTAAACAGGGGGTAACTGAAGCTTTCTTT.